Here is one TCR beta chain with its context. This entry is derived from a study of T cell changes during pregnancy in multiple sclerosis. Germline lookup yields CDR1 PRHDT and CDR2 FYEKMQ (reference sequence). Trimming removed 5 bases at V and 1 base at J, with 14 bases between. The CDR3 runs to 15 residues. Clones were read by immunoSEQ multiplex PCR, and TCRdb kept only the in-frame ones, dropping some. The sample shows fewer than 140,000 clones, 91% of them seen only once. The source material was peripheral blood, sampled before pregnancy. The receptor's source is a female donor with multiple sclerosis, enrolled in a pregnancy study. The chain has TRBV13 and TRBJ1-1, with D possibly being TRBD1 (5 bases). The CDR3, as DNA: TGTGCCAGCAGCCCCCTGGCAGGGAAGAACACTGAAGCTTTCTTT. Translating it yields CASSPLAGKNTEAFF.